The 5 T cell receptor beta chains below come from one sample, sequenced in a study of T cell repertoires in cytomegalovirus infection. TCRdb used MiXCR to reprocess the reads, holding one entry per CDR3 protein. The data contain 450,000 to 600,000 distinct CDR3 sequences, approximately 40% of them singletons. Their antigen targets remain unknown. The sample was cultured PBMCs, taken from culture after CMV antigen stimulation. These receptors were taken from a human donor in good health (CMV status not recorded). Some clones in this sample may be carry-over from other donors' samples.

This rearrangement joins TRBV6-6 to TRBJ2-3; D is perhaps TRBD1 (6 bases). There are 13 residues in the CDR3. In germline, CDR1 is MNHNY, CDR2 SVGAGI (reference sequence). V lost 6 bases, J lost 4 bases, and 11 bases lay in between. The CDR3 DNA follows: TGTGCCAGCAGGGTGAACAGGGCAGATACGCAGTATTTT. Amino acid sequence: CASRVNRADTQYF.

The V gene is TRBV5-4, the J gene TRBJ2-1; 9 bases match TRBD1. Germline assignment: CDR1 SGHNT and CDR2 YYREEE (reference sequence). Trimming took 1 base from V and 8 from J; bases not matched to a gene: 13. This CDR3 is 17 amino acids long. The CDR3 nucleotides read TGTGCCAGCAGCTTGACCTCGGGACAGGGAACGGGCTATGAGCAGTTCTTC. It encodes CASSLTSGQGTGYEQFF.

V and J are TRBV9 and TRBJ2-1; D ambiguous. Per germline, CDR1 SGDLS and CDR2 YYNGEE. Trimming removed 3 bases from V and 2 bases from J, with 9 bases in between. The CDR3 has 14 amino acids. In nucleotides, the CDR3 is TGTGCCAGCAGCGGCCCAAGCGCCTACAATGAGCAGTTCTTC. This sequence encodes CASSGPSAYNEQFF.

This clonotype has just a few counts. The V and J genes are TRBV7-2 and TRBJ1-1; D remains unclear. This CDR3 region has 12 residues. In germline, CDR1 is SGHTA, CDR2 FQGNSA. V gave up 5 bases and J gave up 1 base, with 5 bases separating them. CDR3 sequence reads: CASSIKNTEAFF. DNA for the CDR3: TGTGCCAGCAGCATAAAGAACACTGAAGCTTTCTTT.

The chain couples TRBV11-2 to TRBJ2-1, with 9 bases that match TRBD2. The V segment lost 1 base and the J segment 9 bases; nucleotides outside the gene matches: 7. The germline V gene encodes CDR1 SGHAT and CDR2 FQNNGV. The length of the CDR3 is 15 residues. The CDR3 DNA sequence: TGTGCCAGCAGCTTAGCGACCAGCGGGGGGAGTGAGCAGTTCTTC. It translates to CASSLATSGGSEQFF.